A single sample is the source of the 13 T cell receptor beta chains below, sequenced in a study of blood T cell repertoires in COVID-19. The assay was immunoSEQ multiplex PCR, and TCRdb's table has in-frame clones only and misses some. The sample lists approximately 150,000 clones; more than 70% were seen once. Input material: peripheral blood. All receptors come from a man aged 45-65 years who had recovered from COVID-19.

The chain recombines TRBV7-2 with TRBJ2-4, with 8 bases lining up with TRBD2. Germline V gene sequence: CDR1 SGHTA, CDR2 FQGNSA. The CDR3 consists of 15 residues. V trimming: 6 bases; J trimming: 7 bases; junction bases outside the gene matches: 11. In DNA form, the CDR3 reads TGTGCCAGCAGATCCTTAGGGACTAGTGCGAACATTCAGTACTTC. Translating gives CASRSLGTSANIQYF.

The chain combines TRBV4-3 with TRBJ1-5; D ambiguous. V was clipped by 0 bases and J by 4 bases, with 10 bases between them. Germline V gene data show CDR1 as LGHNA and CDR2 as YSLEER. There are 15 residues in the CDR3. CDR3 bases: TGCGCCAGCAGCCAAGATACGTGGGCTAATCAGCCCCAGCATTTT. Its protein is CASSQDTWANQPQHF.

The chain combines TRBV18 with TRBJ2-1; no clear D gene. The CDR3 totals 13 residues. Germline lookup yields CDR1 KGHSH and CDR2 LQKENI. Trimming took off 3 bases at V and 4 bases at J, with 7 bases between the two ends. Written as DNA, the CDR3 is TGTGCCAGCTCACCCGACATATACAATGAGCAGTTCTTC. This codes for CASSPDIYNEQFF.

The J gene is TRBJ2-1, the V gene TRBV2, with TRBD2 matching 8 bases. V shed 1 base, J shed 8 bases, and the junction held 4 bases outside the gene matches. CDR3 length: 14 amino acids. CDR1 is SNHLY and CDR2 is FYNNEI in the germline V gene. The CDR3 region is CASSEVGLGDEQFF. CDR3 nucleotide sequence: TGTGCCAGCAGTGAAGTGGGACTAGGCGATGAGCAGTTCTTC.

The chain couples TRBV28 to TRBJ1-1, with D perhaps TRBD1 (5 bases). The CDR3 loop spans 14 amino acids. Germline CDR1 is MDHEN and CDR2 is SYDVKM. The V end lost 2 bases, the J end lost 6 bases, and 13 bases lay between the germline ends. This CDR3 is CASSLQGRGAEAFF. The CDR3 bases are TGTGCCAGCAGTTTACAGGGTCGGGGGGCTGAAGCTTTCTTT.

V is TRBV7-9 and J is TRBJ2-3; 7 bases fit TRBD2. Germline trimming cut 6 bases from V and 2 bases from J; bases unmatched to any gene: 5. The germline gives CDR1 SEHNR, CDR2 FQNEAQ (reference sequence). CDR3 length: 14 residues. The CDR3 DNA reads TGTGCCAGCAGTGCGGGGGACCCCACAGATACGCAGTATTTT. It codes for CASSAGDPTDTQYF.

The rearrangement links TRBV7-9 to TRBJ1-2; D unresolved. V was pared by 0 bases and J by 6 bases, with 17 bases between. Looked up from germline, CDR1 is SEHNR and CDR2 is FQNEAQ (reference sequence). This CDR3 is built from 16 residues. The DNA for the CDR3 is TGTGCCAGCAGCTTAGCGCGAGACAATATACCCCATGGCTACACCTTC. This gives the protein CASSLARDNIPHGYTF.

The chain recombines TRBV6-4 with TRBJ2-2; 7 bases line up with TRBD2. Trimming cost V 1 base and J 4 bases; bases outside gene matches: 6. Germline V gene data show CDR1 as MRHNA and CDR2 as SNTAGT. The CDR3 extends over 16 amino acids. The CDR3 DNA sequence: TGTGCCAGCAGTGACTTGGGAGGGTCGAGCACCGGGGAGCTGTTTTTT. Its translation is CASSDLGGSSTGELFF.

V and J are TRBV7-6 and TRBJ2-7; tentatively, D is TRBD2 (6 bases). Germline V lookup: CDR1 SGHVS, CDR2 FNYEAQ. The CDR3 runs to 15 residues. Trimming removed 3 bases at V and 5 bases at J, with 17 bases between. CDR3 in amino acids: CASSFKSGLSHEQYF. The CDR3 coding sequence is TGTGCCAGCAGCTTTAAAAGCGGGTTATCCCACGAGCAGTACTTC.

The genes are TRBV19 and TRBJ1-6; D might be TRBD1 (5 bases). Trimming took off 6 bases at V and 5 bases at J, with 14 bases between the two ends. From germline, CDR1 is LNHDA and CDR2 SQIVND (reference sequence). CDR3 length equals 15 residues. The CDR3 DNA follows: TGTGCCAGTAGCCATTTTGACAGAGATAATTCACCCCTCCACTTT. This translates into CASSHFDRDNSPLHF.

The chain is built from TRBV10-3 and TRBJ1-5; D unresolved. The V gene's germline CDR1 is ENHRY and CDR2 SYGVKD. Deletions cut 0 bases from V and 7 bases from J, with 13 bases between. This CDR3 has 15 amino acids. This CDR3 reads CAISESAGERQPQHF. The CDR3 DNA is TGTGCCATCAGTGAGTCGGCTGGGGAGCGGCAGCCCCAGCATTTT.

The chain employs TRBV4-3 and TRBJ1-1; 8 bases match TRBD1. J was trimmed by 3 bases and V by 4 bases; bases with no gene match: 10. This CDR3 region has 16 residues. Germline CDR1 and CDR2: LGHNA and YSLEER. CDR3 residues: CASSPGQGRMYTEAFF. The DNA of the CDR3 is TGCGCCAGCAGCCCCGGACAGGGACGTATGTACACTGAAGCTTTCTTT.

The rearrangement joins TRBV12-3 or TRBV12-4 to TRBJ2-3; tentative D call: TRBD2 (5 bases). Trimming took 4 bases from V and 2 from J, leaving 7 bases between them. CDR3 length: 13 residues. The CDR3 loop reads CASSSRDTDTQYF. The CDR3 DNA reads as TGTGCCAGCAGTTCACGGGACACAGATACGCAGTATTTT.